The rows below give T cell receptor beta chains drawn from one sample of a study of blood T cell repertoires in COVID-19. The protocol was immunoSEQ multiplex PCR, while the TCRdb copy is restricted to in-frame clones and leaves out a portion. The sample holds fewer than 200,000 clones, 81% seen once. The source material was PBMCs or T cells enriched from blood (not recorded which). The receptors were sampled from a woman in her forties with acute COVID-19. The CDR3 runs from the conserved cysteine through the conserved F or W. The D gene is left open where the match is weak. Clone sizes are given selectively: once, few, many, or a class where the clone is expanded.

D,J,V,size,CDR3,DNA
.,TRBJ1-5,TRBV12-3/TRBV12-4,few,CASSDYGNQPQHF,TGTGCCAGCAGCGACTACGGCAATCAGCCCCAGCATTTT
.,TRBJ2-5,TRBV9,.,CASSVEGGQETQYF,TGTGCCAGCAGCGTAGAAGGGGGTCAAGAGACCCAGTACTTC
TRBD2,TRBJ2-7,TRBV4-1,.,CASSQEPPSGSLYEQYF,TGCGCCAGCAGCCAAGAACCCCCTAGCGGGAGCCTCTACGAGCAGTACTTC
TRBD1,TRBJ1-3,TRBV9,few,CASSAGTGKISRTGNTIYF,TGTGCCAGCAGCGCCGGGACAGGGAAAATATCTAGAACTGGAAACACCATATATTTT
TRBD2,TRBJ2-3,TRBV4-2,.,CASSQDPPPSGGTDTQYF,TGTGCCAGCAGCCAAGATCCCCCTCCTAGCGGGGGCACAGATACGCAGTATTTT
TRBD2,TRBJ2-1,TRBV9,once,CASSVVAGGPRSYNEQFF,TGTGCCAGCAGCGTAGTAGCGGGAGGGCCTCGGTCCTACAATGAGCAGTTCTTC
.,TRBJ2-1,TRBV30,.,CAWSPRVEQFF,TGTGCCTGGAGTCCGCGGGTTGAGCAGTTCTTC
TRBD1,TRBJ1-5,TRBV30,.,CAWRTGGLGQPQHF,TGTGCCTGGAGAACAGGGGGCTTGGGTCAGCCCCAGCATTTT
.,TRBJ2-1,TRBV6-5,.,CASRTTSQRLFF,TGTGCCAGCAGAACGACTAGTCAGAGGTTGTTCTTC
.,TRBJ2-7,TRBV27,.,CASSIGPGKQYF,TGTGCCAGCAGTATCGGTCCAGGGAAGCAGTACTTC
TRBD1,TRBJ1-2,TRBV12-3/TRBV12-4,many,CASSLTGNYGYTF,TGTGCCAGCAGCCTGACAGGGAACTATGGCTACACCTTC
.,TRBJ2-1,TRBV4-2,.,CASSPGLPNEQFF,TGTGCCAGCAGCCCAGGACTTCCCAATGAGCAGTTCTTC
.,TRBJ2-1,TRBV9,.,CASSVDWTSYNEQFF,TGTGCCAGCAGCGTAGACTGGACTTCCTACAATGAGCAGTTCTTC
.,TRBJ2-1,TRBV12-2,.,CASIAGEYNEQFF,TGTGCAAGTATAGCGGGAGAGTACAATGAGCAGTTCTTC
.,TRBJ2-1,TRBV5-4,.,CASRGEPIPSSYNEQFF,TGTGCCAGCAGGGGAGAGCCCATACCTAGCTCCTACAATGAGCAGTTCTTC
TRBD1,TRBJ2-2,TRBV7-9,.,CASSRDRVNTGELFF,TGTGCCAGCAGCCGGGACAGGGTGAACACCGGGGAGCTGTTTTTT
TRBD1,TRBJ1-2,TRBV3-1/TRBV3-2,.,CASSRQGSYGGYTF,TGTGCCAGCAGCCGACAGGGGAGTTATGGTGGCTACACCTTC